This T cell receptor beta chain was found in a study of Ad26.COV2.S vaccination and SARS-CoV-2 variants. Study-level points and caveats: Reportedly, spike-specific CD8+ and CD4+ T cell responses achieved substantial breadth once vaccination had taken place.

Treatment indicated: around 19 received Ad26.COV2.S at low or high dose, single or two shots; 5 received placebo; per-sample allocation not given. Specimen acquisition occurred on day 63 following the initial vaccine or placebo injection. At a Boston site, the person donating was an adult of 18-55 years. Some clones are missing from TCRdb's copy, which holds only in-frame ones; the method was immunoSEQ multiplex PCR. The table has roughly 300,000 clones, approximately 90% seen once. The germline CDR1 and CDR2 sequences are SGHTA and FQGNSA. Trimming cost V 5 bases and J 6 bases, with 20 bases left between them. The CDR3 length is 16 residues. In regard to this clone: Antigen unknown.

The rearrangement uses TRBV7-2 and TRBJ2-1, with a possible D match to TRBD2 (5 bases). The source of this sequence is a person aged 18-65 years who received the Ad26.COV2.S COVID-19 vaccine or a placebo. The specimen was peripheral blood, collected in a trial of Ad26.COV2.S vaccine versus placebo. The CDR3 region is CASSPGAAFPSNEQFF. The CDR3 DNA reads TGTGCCAGCAGCCCTGGAGCGGCGTTCCCCTCCAATGAGCAGTTCTTC. The variable domain in full, with the rest retrieved from reference TRBV7-2 and TRBJ2-1, is GAGVSQSPSNKVTEKGKDVELRCDPISGHTALYWYRQSLGQGLEFLIYFQGNSAPDKSGLPSDRFSAERTGGSVSTLTIQRTQQEDSAVYLCASSPGAAFPSNEQFFGPGTRLTVL.